Presented here are 6 T cell receptor beta chains from one specimen sequenced in a study of response to subunit inactivated influenza vaccine. Using its own MiXCR run on the RT-PCR reads, TCRdb lists one record per CDR3 protein. This repertoire shows some 500,000 distinct CDR3 sequences, over 25% found once; its top ten account for over 1.5%. This material consisted of CD4+ T cells sorted from PBMCs, taken 4 to 6 days after vaccination. The receptors were gathered from a man in his fifties who received an inactivated influenza vaccine.

Only a few counts were recorded for this clonotype. This chain links TRBV12-3 or TRBV12-4 with TRBJ2-3; D not resolved. The V gene lost 0 bases and the J gene lost 1 base, with 8 bases spanning the gap. The CDR3 runs to 15 residues. The CDR3 sequence is CASSLAGLGTDTQYF. In nucleotides, the CDR3 is TGTGCCAGCAGTTTAGCGGGTCTAGGCACAGATACGCAGTATTTT.

This clonotype was observed at least ten times. The chain employs TRBV6-2 or TRBV6-3 and TRBJ2-1; TRBD1 or TRBD2 may be the D gene (6 bases each). Trimming removed 1 base at V and 0 bases at J, with 13 bases between. Germline CDR1 MNHEY, CDR2 SVGEGT. CDR3 length equals 17 residues. The CDR3 is CASSYLTGASSYNEQFF. In nucleotides, the CDR3 is TGTGCCAGCAGTTACTTAACGGGGGCCAGCTCCTACAATGAGCAGTTCTTC.

The gene calls are TRBV10-3 and TRBJ2-1, with D hard to call. Trimming cost V 0 bases and J 15 bases, with 6 bases left between them. Germline assignment: CDR1 ENHRY and CDR2 SYGVKD. The CDR3 is 10 residues long. The CDR3 here is CAISESKWFF. The CDR3 DNA reads TGTGCCATCAGTGAGTCGAAATGGTTCTTC.

The chain joins TRBV7-2 to TRBJ2-1, with 8 bases that match TRBD2. Germline loops: CDR1 SGHTA, CDR2 FQGNSA. J lost 7 bases, V lost 5 bases, and 7 bases had no gene match. The CDR3 sequence is 14 residues long. CDR3 sequence (DNA): TGTGCCAGCAGCGGAGTCAGCGGGAGTAATGAGCAGTTCTTC. Its translation is CASSGVSGSNEQFF.

The chain employs TRBV12-3 or TRBV12-4 and TRBJ2-5; D assignment may be TRBD1 or TRBD2 (5 bases each). This CDR3 has 14 residues. The V end lost 6 bases, the J end lost 3 bases, and 14 bases lay between the germline ends. CDR3 DNA: TGTGCCAGCAGGCAACTAGTGGGGGAAGAGACCCAGTACTTC. Translated: CASRQLVGEETQYF.

This clonotype has more than one count but fewer than ten. This chain joins TRBV12-3 or TRBV12-4 and TRBJ1-5; no firm D call. The CDR3 runs 12 residues. V was cut by 8 bases and J by 7 bases, with 12 bases left in between. The CDR3 DNA reads TGTGCCAGCCGGCTATGGGCACAGCCCCAGCATTTT. Its translation is CASRLWAQPQHF.